This T cell receptor (beta chain) was sequenced in a study of blood T cell repertoires in COVID-19 (dated by TCRdb to 2019 to 2021). Concerning the study at large: Samples covering the acute and convalescent phases of COVID-19 were provided by collaborators in the United States, Italy and Spain. The prospective study material was composed of cDNA or gDNA derived from T cells, B-cell-depleted T cells, or PBMCs. Subjects who had been exposed to COVID-19, were actively infected with it, or had recovered from it provided the deeply sampled blood TCRbeta repertoires that made up the dataset. A freely available public database, intended as a resource for researchers studying the immune response to SARS-CoV-2, is where the repertoires were released. The samples were drawn from the first 160 participants of the ongoing ImmuneRACE study and from about 1,200 subjects provided by 6 global collaborators. The sample metadata nearly always contained a de-identified subject ID, COVID-19 status, age in years and sex. Where available, HLA class I and class II types were taken from metadata supplied by the sample provider and were not determined by assay-based typing.

Comments on this clone: There is no known antigen for this receptor. Nothing much larger sits one base from this clone, and base qualities are not available.

The CDR3, cysteine through phenylalanine, is 16 amino acids long. The retained sequence is limited to the CDR3, 48 bases, with the frame set at the first base. V sheds 7 bases and J sheds 5 bases, leaving 20 bases between their ends. The germline V gene (reference sequence) provides CDR1 LNHNV and CDR2 YYDKDF. The immunoSEQ Assay, a bias-controlled multiplex PCR, was used to amplify TCRbeta CDR3 regions from genomic DNA. The original methods were these. Within the assay, amplification of reference gene primers was used to estimate how many nucleated cells each sample contained. Sequence reads were collapsed and filtered to measure the absolute abundance of every unique TCRbeta CDR3 rearrangement. For each sample, productive Simpson clonality was calculated as the square root of Simpson's diversity index across productive rearrangements. TCRdb took this table from immuneACCESS and kept in-frame rearrangements with V and J called. Such tables lack part of the clones; where checked against another copy, unresolved V genes explain under half of the gap, and the rest is unexplained. V, J and clone size reflect that table, while D and trimming were determined from the DNA. The sample yields roughly 350,000 clones; about 87% were counted once. The top ten clonotypes cover more than 5% of the sample.

Findings and caveats that apply to the study as a whole: How much clinical and demographic metadata was included differed by source and by participant, and the metadata was provided uncurated.

At one collaborating source in Seattle, patients were enrolled during active infection and were followed longitudinally through the course of disease. The collaborating institutions used their own protocols to collect whole blood in K2EDTA tubes. For TCRbeta analysis, collaborators shipped samples as frozen whole blood, isolated PBMCs, or DNA extracted from either of those sample types. Sequenced input: peripheral blood. The chain couples TRBV15 to TRBJ2-2; matching of 6 bases hints at TRBD1 as the D gene. The sequence was collected from a woman between 50 and 59 years old with COVID-19, enrolled during active disease. The nucleotide sequence reads as follows: TGTGCCACCACCAGTTGGGGGCAGGGCCGTACCGGGGAGCTGTTTTTT. Its protein reads: CATTSWGQGRTGELFF.